Included here is one TCR beta chain sequence, with context. Antigen: not known. These data are taken from a study of cytomegalovirus exposure and HLA in healthy donors. Study-wide points: Listed as cytomegalovirus-associated were over 150 TCR beta chains.

Looked up from germline, CDR1 is MGHRA and CDR2 is YSYEKL. V lost 1 base to trimming and J lost 2 bases, with 8 bases between them. The CDR3 has 14 residues. With 60 Vbeta and 13 Jbeta primers, the PCR was carried out. Some clones are missing from TCRdb's copy, which holds only in-frame ones; the method was immunoSEQ multiplex PCR. The sample records about 230,000 clones, over 65% being singletons. The TCR was taken from a human donor in good health. The sample consisted of PBMCs. V and J are TRBV4-1 and TRBJ2-5; TRBD2 is a possible D gene (5 bases). CDR3 residues: CASSQVDLQETQYF. The CDR3 DNA follows: TGCGCCAGCAGCCAAGTGGACTTACAAGAGACCCAGTACTTC.